A selection of T cell receptor beta chains follows, all from one sample in a study of blood T cell repertoires in COVID-19. Profiled with immunoSEQ multiplex PCR; TCRdb holds only in-frame clones, not every one. Of about 62,000 clones in the sample, around 89% were seen once. The sequenced material came from peripheral blood. The origin of the receptors is a woman between 55 and 75 years old with acute or convalescent COVID-19. Both conserved end residues are part of each CDR3. D genes are given only for firm matches. Expanded clones get a size class; other rows say once, few or many, or leave the size out.

V gene	D gene	J gene	clone size	CDR3 protein	CDR3 DNA
TRBV5-4	TRBD1	TRBJ2-1	-	CASQQTGSSYNEQFF	TGTGCCAGCCAGCAGACAGGGAGCTCCTACAATGAGCAGTTCTTC
TRBV18	-	TRBJ2-5	-	CASSPAAGGKTQYF	TGTGCCAGCTCCCCGGCCGCGGGCGGAAAGACCCAGTACTTC
TRBV28	-	TRBJ1-6	-	CATLGGFYNSPLHF	TGTGCCACCCTAGGGGGATTTTATAATTCACCCCTCCACTTT
TRBV5-1	-	TRBJ1-4	-	CASSLAGQLTTNEKLFF	TGCGCCAGCAGCTTGGCTGGACAGCTCACAACTAATGAAAAACTGTTTTTT
TRBV9	TRBD1	TRBJ1-3	-	CASSVATGGGISGNTIYF	TGTGCCAGCAGCGTAGCTACGGGAGGGGGCATATCTGGAAACACCATATATTTT
TRBV30	TRBD1	TRBJ1-6	once	CAWSRAGGLFNSPLHF	TGTGCCTGGAGTAGGGCAGGGGGTCTCTTTAATTCACCCCTCCACTTT
TRBV19	-	TRBJ2-1	-	CASSQTWSQGLNEQFF	TGTGCCAGTAGTCAAACTTGGTCGCAGGGATTGAATGAGCAGTTCTTC
TRBV19	-	TRBJ1-1	few	CASKGRGAAGTEAFF	TGTGCCAGTAAGGGGCGGGGTGCAGCGGGGACTGAAGCTTTCTTT
TRBV5-6	-	TRBJ1-1	-	CASRQGGNTEAFF	TGTGCCAGCAGGCAGGGAGGGAACACTGAAGCTTTCTTT
TRBV5-1	-	TRBJ2-3	-	CASSVTVSTDTQYF	TGCGCCAGCAGCGTAACAGTTAGCACAGATACGCAGTATTTT
TRBV10-2	TRBD1	TRBJ2-5	-	CASLPGQGFVQETQYF	TGCGCCAGCTTACCAGGACAGGGGTTCGTCCAAGAGACCCAGTACTTC
TRBV12-3/TRBV12-4	TRBD1	TRBJ1-2	-	CASSWGQLSGYTF	TGTGCCAGCAGTTGGGGACAGCTTTCTGGCTACACCTTC
TRBV3-1/TRBV3-2	TRBD2	TRBJ2-5	-	CASSQGGGRETQYF	TGTGCCAGCAGCCAAGGAGGCGGGAGAGAGACCCAGTACTTC
TRBV2	-	TRBJ2-5	once	CASSVLTVQETQYF	TGTGCCAGCAGTGTGTTGACAGTCCAAGAGACCCAGTACTTC
TRBV9	-	TRBJ1-4	-	CASSPRQNEKLFF	TGTGCCAGCAGCCCCAGACAGAATGAAAAACTGTTTTTT
TRBV5-4	TRBD1	TRBJ1-4	-	CASSSGQGNEKLFF	TGTGCCAGCAGCTCGGGACAGGGTAATGAAAAACTGTTTTTT
TRBV24-1	-	TRBJ1-4	-	CATSDSGTLQGKLFF	TGTGCCACCAGTGATAGCGGGACACTACAGGGAAAACTGTTTTTT
TRBV6-5	-	TRBJ1-5	-	CAARQVLLGQPQHF	TGTGCCGCCCGACAGGTCCTCCTCGGGCAGCCCCAGCATTTT
TRBV6-2/TRBV6-3	-	TRBJ1-4	-	CASSPDGRGEKLFF	TGTGCCAGCAGCCCCGACGGGAGAGGTGAAAAACTGTTTTTT
TRBV4-2	TRBD1	TRBJ1-2	-	CASSQDRQGALYGYTF	TGTGCCAGCAGCCAAGATAGGCAGGGGGCCCTCTATGGCTACACCTTC
TRBV6-5	-	TRBJ2-3	-	CASSYLGRRTDTQYF	TGTGCCAGCAGTTATTTGGGGAGGCGAACAGATACGCAGTATTTT
TRBV6-6	-	TRBJ1-6	few	CASTKGHYNSPLHF	TGTGCCAGCACCAAGGGACACTATAATTCACCCCTCCACTTT